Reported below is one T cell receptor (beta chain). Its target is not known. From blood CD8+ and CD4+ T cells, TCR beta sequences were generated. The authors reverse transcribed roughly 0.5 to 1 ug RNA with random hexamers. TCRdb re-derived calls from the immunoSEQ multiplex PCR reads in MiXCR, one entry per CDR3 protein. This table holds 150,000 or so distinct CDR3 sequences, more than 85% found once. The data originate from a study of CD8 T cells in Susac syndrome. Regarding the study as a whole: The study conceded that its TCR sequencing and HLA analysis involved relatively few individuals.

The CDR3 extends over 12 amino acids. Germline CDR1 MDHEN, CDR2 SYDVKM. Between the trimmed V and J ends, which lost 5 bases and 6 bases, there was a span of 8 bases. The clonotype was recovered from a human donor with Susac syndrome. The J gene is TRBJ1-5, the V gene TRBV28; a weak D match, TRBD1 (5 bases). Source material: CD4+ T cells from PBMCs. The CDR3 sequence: CASSPRAQPQHF. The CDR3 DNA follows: TGTGCCAGCAGTCCCAGGGCTCAGCCCCAGCATTTT.